The sequence of this T cell receptor (beta chain) was determined in a study of shared clonotypes between healthy human individuals. Broader study findings: The generation probabilities recorded for non-shared clonotypes fell below those of clonotypes shared by all four donors. Sequencing depth was predicted to influence how clonotypes are shared among donors.

About this clone: The antigen remains undetermined.

With 2 bases clipped from V and 7 bases from J, the junction kept 10 bases outside the gene matches. CDR1 is KGHSH, CDR2 LQKENI, per germline. The CDR3 has 16 amino acids. Clones were sequenced by immunoSEQ multiplex PCR, and TCRdb holds only the in-frame ones, with some missing. This sample has around 2.5 million clones; 80% to 95% occur once, and the top ten carry more than 0.35%. Sequencing was carried out using naive CD4+ T cells from PBMCs. Subset specified: CD45RA+ positively selected. J is TRBJ2-2 and V is TRBV18, with TRBD1 matching over 7 bases. This TCR was sampled from a young man in good health. Some clones in this sample may be carry-over from other donors' samples. CDR3 loop: CASSPSVDRAGGELFF. CDR3 sequence (DNA): TGTGCCAGCTCACCATCGGTTGACAGGGCCGGCGGGGAGCTGTTTTTT.